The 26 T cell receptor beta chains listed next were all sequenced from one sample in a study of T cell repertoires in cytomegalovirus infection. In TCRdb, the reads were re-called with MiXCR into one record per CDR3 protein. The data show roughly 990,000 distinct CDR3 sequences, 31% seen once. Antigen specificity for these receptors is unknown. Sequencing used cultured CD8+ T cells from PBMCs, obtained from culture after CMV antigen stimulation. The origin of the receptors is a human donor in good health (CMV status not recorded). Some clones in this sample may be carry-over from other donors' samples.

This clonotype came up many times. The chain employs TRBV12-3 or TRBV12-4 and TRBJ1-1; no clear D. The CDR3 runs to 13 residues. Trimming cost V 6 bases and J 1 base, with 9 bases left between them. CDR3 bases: TGTGCCAGCAGACCAGACAAGAACACTGAAGCTTTCTTT. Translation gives CASRPDKNTEAFF.

CDR3 residues: CASSLSSTGNTEAFF. In DNA form, the CDR3 reads TGCGCCAGCAGCTTGTCTTCCACTGGGAACACTGAAGCTTTCTTT. The chain links TRBV5-1 to TRBJ1-1; D uncertain. Germline CDR1 and CDR2: SGHRS and YFSETQ. V was pared by 1 base and J by 1 base, with 11 bases between. This CDR3 comprises 15 residues.

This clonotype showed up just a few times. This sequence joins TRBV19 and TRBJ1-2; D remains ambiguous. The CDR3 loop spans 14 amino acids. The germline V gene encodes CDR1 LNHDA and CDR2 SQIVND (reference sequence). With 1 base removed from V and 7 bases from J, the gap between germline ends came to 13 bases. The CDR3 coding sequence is TGTGCCAGTAGTATAGCGGGCAGTTATCGTGGCTACACCTTC. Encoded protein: CASSIAGSYRGYTF. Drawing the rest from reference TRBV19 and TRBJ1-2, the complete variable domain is DGGITQSPKYLFRKEGQNVTLSCEQNLNHDAMYWYRQDPGQGLRLIYYSQIVNDFQKGDIAEGYSVSREKKESFPLTVTSAQKNPTAFYLCASSIAGSYRGYTFGSGTRLTVV.

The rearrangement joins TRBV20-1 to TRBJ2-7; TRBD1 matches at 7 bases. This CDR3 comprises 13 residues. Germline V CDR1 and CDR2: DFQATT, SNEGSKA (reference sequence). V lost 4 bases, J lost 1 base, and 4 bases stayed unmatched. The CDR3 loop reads CSAKGAASYEQYF. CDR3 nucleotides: TGCAGTGCTAAGGGGGCAGCGTCCTACGAGCAGTACTTC.

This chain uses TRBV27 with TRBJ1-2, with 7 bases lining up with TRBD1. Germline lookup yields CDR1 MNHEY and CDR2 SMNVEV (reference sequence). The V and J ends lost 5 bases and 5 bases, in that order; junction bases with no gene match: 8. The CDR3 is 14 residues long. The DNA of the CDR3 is TGTGCCAGCAGTCCACAGGGACAGCTATATGGCTACACCTTC. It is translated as CASSPQGQLYGYTF.

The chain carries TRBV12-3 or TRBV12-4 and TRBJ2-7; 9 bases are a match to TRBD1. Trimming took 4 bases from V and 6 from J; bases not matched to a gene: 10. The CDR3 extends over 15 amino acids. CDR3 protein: CASSSGTGTFGEQYF. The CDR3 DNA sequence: TGTGCCAGCAGTTCCGGGACAGGGACTTTCGGCGAGCAGTACTTC.

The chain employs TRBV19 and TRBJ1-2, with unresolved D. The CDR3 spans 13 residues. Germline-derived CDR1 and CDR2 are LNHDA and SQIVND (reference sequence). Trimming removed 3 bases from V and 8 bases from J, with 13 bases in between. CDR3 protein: CASSIFPSLGYTF. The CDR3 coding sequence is TGTGCCAGTAGTATCTTCCCCTCACTGGGCTACACCTTC.

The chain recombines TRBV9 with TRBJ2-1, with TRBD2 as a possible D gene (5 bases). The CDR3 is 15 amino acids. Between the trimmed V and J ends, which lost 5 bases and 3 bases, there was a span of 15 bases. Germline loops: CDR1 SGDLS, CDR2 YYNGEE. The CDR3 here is CASSDMERLYNEQFF. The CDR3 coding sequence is TGTGCCAGCAGTGACATGGAGCGGCTCTACAATGAGCAGTTCTTC. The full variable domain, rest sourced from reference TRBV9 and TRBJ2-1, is DSGVTQTPKHLITATGQRVTLRCSPRSGDLSVYWYQQSLDQGLQFLIQYYNGEERAKGNILERFSAQQFPDLHSELNLSSLELGDSALYFCASSDMERLYNEQFFGPGTRLTVL.

The CDR3 spells CASSPFDRQRGYTF. CDR3 sequence (DNA): TGTGCCAGCAGTCCCTTTGACAGGCAGCGGGGCTACACCTTC. J is TRBJ1-2 and V is TRBV6-2 or TRBV6-3; the D gene is possibly TRBD1 (6 bases). The CDR3 is 14 residues long. CDR1 and CDR2 from the germline V gene are MNHEY and SVGEGT. The germline V and J ends were trimmed by 5 bases and 8 bases, with 18 bases remaining between them.

This CDR3 reads CAISEPGTQPQHF. The CDR3 coding sequence is TGTGCCATCAGTGAGCCAGGGACACAACCCCAGCATTTT. The V and J genes are TRBV10-3 and TRBJ1-5; D is perhaps TRBD1 (6 bases). CDR1 and CDR2 from the germline V gene are ENHRY and SYGVKD. This CDR3 comprises 13 residues. V lost 2 bases and J 10 bases, leaving 12 bases between the germline ends.

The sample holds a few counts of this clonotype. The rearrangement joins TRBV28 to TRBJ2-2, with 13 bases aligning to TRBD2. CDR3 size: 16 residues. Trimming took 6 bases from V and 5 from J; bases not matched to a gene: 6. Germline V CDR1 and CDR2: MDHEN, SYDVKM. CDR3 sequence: CASRPGLAGVTGELFF. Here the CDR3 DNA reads TGTGCCAGCAGACCCGGACTAGCGGGGGTTACCGGGGAGCTGTTTTTT. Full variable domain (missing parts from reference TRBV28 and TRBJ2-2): DVKVTQSSRYLVKRTGEKVFLECVQDMDHENMFWYRQDPGLGLRLIYFSYDVKMKEKGDIPEGYSVSREKKERFSLILESASTNQTSMYLCASRPGLAGVTGELFFGEGSRLTVL.

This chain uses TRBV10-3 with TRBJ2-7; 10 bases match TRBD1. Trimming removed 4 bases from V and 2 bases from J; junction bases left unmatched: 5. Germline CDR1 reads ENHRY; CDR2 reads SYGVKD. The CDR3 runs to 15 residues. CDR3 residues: CAISGWTGGTYEQYV. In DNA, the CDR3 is TGTGCCATCAGTGGTTGGACAGGGGGAACCTACGAGCAGTACGTC.

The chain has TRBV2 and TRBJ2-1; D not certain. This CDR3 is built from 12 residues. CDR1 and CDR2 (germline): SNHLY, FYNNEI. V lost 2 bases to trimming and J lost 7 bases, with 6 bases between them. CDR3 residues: CASSEQLNEQFF. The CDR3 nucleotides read TGTGCCAGCAGTGAACAACTTAATGAGCAGTTCTTC.

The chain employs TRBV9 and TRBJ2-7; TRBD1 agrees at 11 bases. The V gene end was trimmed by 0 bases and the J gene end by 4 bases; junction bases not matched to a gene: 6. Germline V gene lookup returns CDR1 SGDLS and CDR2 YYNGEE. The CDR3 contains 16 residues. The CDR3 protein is CASSVESGQGAYEQYF. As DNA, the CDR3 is TGTGCCAGCAGCGTAGAATCCGGACAGGGGGCATACGAGCAGTACTTC.

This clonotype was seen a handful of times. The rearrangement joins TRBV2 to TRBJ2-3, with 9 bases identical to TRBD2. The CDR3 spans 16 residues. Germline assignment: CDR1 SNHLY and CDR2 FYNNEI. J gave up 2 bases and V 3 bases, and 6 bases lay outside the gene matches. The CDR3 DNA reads TGTGCCAGCAGTGACGAGCGGGGGGCCTACACAGATACGCAGTATTTT. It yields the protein CASSDERGAYTDTQYF. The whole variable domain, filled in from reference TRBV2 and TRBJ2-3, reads EPEVTQTPSHQVTQMGQEVILRCVPISNHLYFYWYRQILGQKVEFLVSFYNNEISEKSEIFDDQFSVERPDGSNFTLKIRSTKLEDSAMYFCASSDERGAYTDTQYFGPGTRLTVL.

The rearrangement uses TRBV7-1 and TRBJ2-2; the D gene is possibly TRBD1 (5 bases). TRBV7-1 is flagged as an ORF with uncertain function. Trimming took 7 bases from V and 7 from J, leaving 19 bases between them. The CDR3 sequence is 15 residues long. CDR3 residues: CASNQLSGLVGELFF. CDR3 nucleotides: TGTGCCAGCAACCAATTGTCAGGGCTTGTCGGGGAGCTGTTTTTT.

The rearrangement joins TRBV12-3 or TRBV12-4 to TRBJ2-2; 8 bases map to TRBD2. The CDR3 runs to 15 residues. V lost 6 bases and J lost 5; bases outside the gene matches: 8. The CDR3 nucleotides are TGTGCCAGCAGGGCCCCGGGGGGGAGTACCGGGGAGCTGTTTTTT. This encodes CASRAPGGSTGELFF.

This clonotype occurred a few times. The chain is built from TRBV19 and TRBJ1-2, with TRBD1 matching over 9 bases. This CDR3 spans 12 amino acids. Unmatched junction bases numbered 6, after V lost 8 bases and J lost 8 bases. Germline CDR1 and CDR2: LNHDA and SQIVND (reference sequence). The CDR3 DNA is TGTGCCAGTTTTACAGGGGGCGAAGGCTACACCTTC. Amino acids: CASFTGGEGYTF.

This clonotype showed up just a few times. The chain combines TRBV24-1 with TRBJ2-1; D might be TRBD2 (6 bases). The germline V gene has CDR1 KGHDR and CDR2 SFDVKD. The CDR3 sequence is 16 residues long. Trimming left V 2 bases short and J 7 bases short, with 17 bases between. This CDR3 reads CATSDSTLAVLNEQFF. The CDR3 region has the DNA TGTGCCACCAGTGATTCGACTTTAGCGGTTTTGAATGAGCAGTTCTTC.

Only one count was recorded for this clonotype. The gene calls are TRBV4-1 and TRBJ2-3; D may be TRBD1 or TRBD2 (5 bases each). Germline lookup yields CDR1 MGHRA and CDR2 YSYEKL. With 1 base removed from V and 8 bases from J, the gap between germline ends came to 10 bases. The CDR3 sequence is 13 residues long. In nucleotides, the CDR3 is TGCGCCAGCAGCCAAGCAGCCGGGGCTACGCAGTATTTT. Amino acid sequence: CASSQAAGATQYF.

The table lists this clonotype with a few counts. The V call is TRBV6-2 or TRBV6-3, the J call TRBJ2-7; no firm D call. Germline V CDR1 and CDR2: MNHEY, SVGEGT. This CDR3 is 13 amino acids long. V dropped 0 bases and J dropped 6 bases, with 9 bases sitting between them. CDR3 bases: TGTGCCAGCAGTTACTCTCGATCAGCCGAGCAGTACGTC. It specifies CASSYSRSAEQYV.

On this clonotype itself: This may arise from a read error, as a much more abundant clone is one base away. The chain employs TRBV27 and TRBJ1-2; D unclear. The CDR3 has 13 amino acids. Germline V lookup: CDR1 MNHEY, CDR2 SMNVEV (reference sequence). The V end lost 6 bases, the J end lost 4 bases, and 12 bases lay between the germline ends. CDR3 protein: CASSPDKAYGYTF. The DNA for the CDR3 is TGTGCCAGCAGCCCAGACAAGGCCTATGGCTACACCTTC.

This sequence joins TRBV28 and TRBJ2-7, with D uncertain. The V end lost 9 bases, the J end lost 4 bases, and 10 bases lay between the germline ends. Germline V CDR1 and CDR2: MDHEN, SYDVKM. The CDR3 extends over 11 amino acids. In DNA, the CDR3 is TGTGCCAGTCAGGACGGGTACGAGCAGTACGTC. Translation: CASQDGYEQYV.

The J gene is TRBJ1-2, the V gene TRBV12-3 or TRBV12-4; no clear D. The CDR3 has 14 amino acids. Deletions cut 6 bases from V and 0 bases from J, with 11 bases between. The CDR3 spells CASSDPGTNYGYTF. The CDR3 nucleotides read TGTGCCAGCAGCGATCCCGGGACTAACTATGGCTACACCTTC.

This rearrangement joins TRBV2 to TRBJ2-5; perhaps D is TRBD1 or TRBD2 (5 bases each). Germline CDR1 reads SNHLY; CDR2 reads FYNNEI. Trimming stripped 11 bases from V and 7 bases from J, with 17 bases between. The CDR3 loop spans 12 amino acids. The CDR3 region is CAFRDPPGTQYF. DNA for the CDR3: TGTGCCTTTCGGGACCCACCAGGGACCCAGTACTTC.

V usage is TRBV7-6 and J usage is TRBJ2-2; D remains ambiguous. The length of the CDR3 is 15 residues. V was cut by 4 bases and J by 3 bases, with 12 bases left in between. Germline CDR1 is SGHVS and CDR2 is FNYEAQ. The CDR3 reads CASSYYGEDTGELFF. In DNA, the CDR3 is TGTGCCAGCAGCTACTACGGAGAGGACACCGGGGAGCTGTTTTTT.